The 15 T cell receptor beta chains listed next were all sequenced from one sample in a study of tumor-infiltrating lymphocytes in primary liver carcinoma. Out of unsorted whole blood came the blood RNA, and germline DNA was extracted as well. Reverse transcription of 500 to 650 ng total RNA with a constant-region primer produced TCR beta cDNA. Slightly modified ARM-PCR served as the procedure for the TCR beta libraries. These libraries came from three rounds of nested multiplex PCR. TRBV1-TRBV30 forward primers paired with a C-beta reverse primer were used in the first two PCR rounds, which ran approximately 11 cycles each. TCRdb ran MiXCR on the multiplex PCR reads and lists one entry per CDR3 protein. The sample includes some 180,000 distinct CDR3 sequences, 50% to 75% of them seen just once. Specimen: peripheral blood. The receptors derive from a middle-aged man with primary liver carcinoma and hepatitis B virus infection.

This rearrangement joins TRBV7-9 to TRBJ1-6; 9 positions match TRBD1. The CDR3 extends over 17 amino acids. Germline V CDR1 and CDR2: SEHNR, FQNEAQ (reference sequence). Unmatched junction bases numbered 14, after V lost 5 bases and J lost 9 bases. CDR3 sequence reads: CASSPVTGGYGGSPLHF. CDR3 nucleotides: TGTGCCAGCAGCCCCGTGACAGGGGGATACGGTGGTTCACCCCTCCACTTT.

In regard to this clonotype: A much larger clonotype is one base distant, so this may be a read error. This rearrangement joins TRBV11-2 to TRBJ1-1, with a weak D call TRBD1 (5 bases). The germline V gene encodes CDR1 SGHAT and CDR2 FQNNGV. The CDR3 is 16 residues long. CDR3 in DNA: TGTGCCAGCAACTTAGGGATCGGGACGCTGAACACTGAAGCTTTCTTT. Residues: CASNLGIGTLNTEAFF.

This clonotype showed up just a few times. The chain joins TRBV12-3 or TRBV12-4 to TRBJ2-7; D perhaps matches TRBD1 (7 bases). V was pared by 7 bases and J by 5 bases, with 18 bases between. CDR3 length: 14 amino acids. The CDR3 DNA sequence: TGTGCCAGCACTCTAGGGCAGGGGGGCAACGAGCAGTACTTC. It yields the protein CASTLGQGGNEQYF.

The table lists this clonotype with a few counts. J is TRBJ2-7 and V is TRBV14; TRBD1 agrees at 7 bases. Germline CDR1 reads SGHDN; CDR2 reads FVKESK. Trimming at V came to 1 base and at J to 3 bases, leaving 12 bases not matched to a gene. The CDR3 consists of 17 residues. The CDR3 reads CASSQATGTDYYYEQYF. CDR3 nucleotides: TGTGCCAGCAGCCAAGCCACCGGGACAGATTACTACTACGAGCAGTACTTC. The whole variable domain, filled in from reference TRBV14 and TRBJ2-7, reads EAGVTQFPSHSVIEKGQTVTLRCDPISGHDNLYWYRRVMGKEIKFLLHFVKESKQDESGMPNNRFLAERTGGTYSTLKVQPAELEDSGVYFCASSQATGTDYYYEQYFGPGTRLTVT.

The chain recombines TRBV4-1 with TRBJ1-4, with 9 bases fitting TRBD1. The germline gives CDR1 MGHRA, CDR2 YSYEKL. The CDR3 has 17 amino acids. The V segment lost 1 base and the J segment 5 bases; nucleotides outside the gene matches: 8. In nucleotides, the CDR3 is TGCGCCAGCAGCCAAGGCCCCCCCGGGACAGGGAATGAAAAACTGTTTTTT. Translated: CASSQGPPGTGNEKLFF.

This clonotype has just a few counts. The V and J genes are TRBV4-1 and TRBJ2-2; 8 positions match TRBD2. Looked up from germline, CDR1 is MGHRA and CDR2 is YSYEKL. CDR3 size: 18 residues. The ends lost 1 base at V and 0 bases at J; junction bases unmatched: 7. CDR3 amino acids: CASSQVISGTANTGELFF. The CDR3 nucleotides read TGCGCCAGCAGCCAAGTGATTAGCGGGACCGCGAACACCGGGGAGCTGTTTTTT.

The chain uses TRBV7-9 and TRBJ2-3; D is ambiguous. The CDR3 contains 11 residues. Germline CDR1 is SEHNR and CDR2 is FQNEAQ (reference sequence). The V and J ends lost 7 bases and 5 bases respectively, with 7 bases between them. The CDR3 nucleotides are TGTGCCAGCAACCTCGGAGATACGCAGTATTTT. As protein: CASNLGDTQYF.

This clonotype was detected once. Since a much larger clone is just one base distant, this may be a read error. The chain joins TRBV11-1 to TRBJ1-6; a possible D gene is TRBD1 (5 bases). The CDR3 has 15 amino acids. Germline V CDR1 and CDR2: SGHAT, FQDESV (reference sequence). Trimming shortened V by 5 bases and J by 7 bases, and 15 bases separated the two germline ends. CDR3 residues: CASSPTRGLNSPLHF. As DNA, the CDR3 is TGTGCCAGCAGCCCGACAAGGGGCTTGAATTCACCCCTCCACTTT.

This clonotype appeared a few times. V usage is TRBV4-2 and J usage is TRBJ2-3, with D unclear. In germline, CDR1 is LGHNA, CDR2 YNFKEQ. The CDR3 covers 16 residues. V was cut by 4 bases and J by 1 base, with 15 bases left in between. The CDR3 DNA follows: TGTGCCAGCAGCCTAGACCCAGGACCACGCACAGATACGCAGTATTTT. The encoded protein is CASSLDPGPRTDTQYF.

The CDR3: CAWSSGRNNNEQFF. DNA of the CDR3: TGTGCCTGGAGTAGCGGGAGAAACAACAATGAGCAGTTCTTC. V gene TRBV30 combines with J gene TRBJ2-1; 8 bases match TRBD2. J lost 5 bases, V lost 2 bases, and 5 bases had no gene match. This CDR3 spans 14 amino acids. Germline assignment: CDR1 GTSNPN and CDR2 SVGIG (reference sequence).

This clonotype was found many times. The chain couples TRBV11-2 to TRBJ2-7, with a possible D match to TRBD1 (5 bases). Per the germline V gene, CDR1 is SGHAT and CDR2 is FQNNGV. V lost 5 bases and J 0 bases, leaving 8 bases between the germline ends. The CDR3 length is 13 residues. In nucleotides, the CDR3 is TGTGCCAGCAGCGCGGACATCTCCTACGAGCAGTACTTC. It codes for CASSADISYEQYF.

This chain joins TRBV12-3 or TRBV12-4 and TRBJ1-2; D uncertain. V shed 6 bases and J shed 1 base, with 9 bases lying between them. This CDR3 spans 13 amino acids. The CDR3 sequence is CASSRHNNYGYTF. Written as DNA, the CDR3 is TGTGCCAGCAGCCGACATAATAACTATGGCTACACCTTC.

Here the CDR3 DNA reads TGCGCCAGCAGATCTGGACGGGACTATGGCTACACCTTC. Translating gives CASRSGRDYGYTF. The V call is TRBV5-1, the J call TRBJ1-2; D not resolved. Germline values: CDR1 SGHRS, CDR2 YFSETQ. Trimming removed 5 bases at V and 3 bases at J, with 11 bases between. This CDR3 region has 13 residues. The full variable domain, completed using reference TRBV5-1 and TRBJ1-2, is KAGVTQTPRYLIKTRGQQVTLSCSPISGHRSVSWYQQTPGQGLQFLFEYFSETQRNKGNFPGRFSGRQFSNSRSEMNVSTLELGDSALYLCASRSGRDYGYTFGSGTRLTVV.

Comment on this clonotype: A read error may explain this, as a much larger clone is one base away. This chain uses TRBV11-2 with TRBJ1-3; the match to TRBD1 covers 12 bases. The ends lost 7 bases at V and 0 bases at J; junction bases unmatched: 7. CDR3 length equals 17 residues. Germline CDR1 is SGHAT and CDR2 is FQNNGV. For the CDR3, the DNA is TGTGCCAGCATCAAGGGACAGGGGGCCTTCTCTGGAAACACCATATATTTT. Its protein is CASIKGQGAFSGNTIYF. Filled out from reference TRBV11-2 and TRBJ1-3, the complete variable domain reads EAGVAQSPRYKIIEKRQSVAFWCNPISGHATLYWYQQILGQGPKLLIQFQNNGVVDDSQLPKDRFSAERLKGVDSTLKIQPAKLEDSAVYLCASIKGQGAFSGNTIYFGEGSWLTVV.

A note on this clonotype: The junction shows a germline mismatch at one end, possibly a read error. This chain links TRBV29-1 with TRBJ2-1; no reliable D call. The length of the CDR3 is 11 residues. Germline V gives CDR1 SQVTM, CDR2 ANQGSEA. The chain's CDR3 is CSVRTYNERFF. The DNA for the CDR3 is TGCAGCGTAAGGACCTACAATGAGCGGTTCTTC.